The clone carrying this T cell receptor (beta chain) was seen a handful of times. Its antigen is unidentified. A sample-barcoded 5' primer and a J-beta primer mix were used in a second PCR of about 6 to 12 cycles. A single record per CDR3 protein comes from TCRdb applying MiXCR to the 5' RACE reads. The repertoire includes fewer than 900,000 distinct CDR3 sequences, under 40% of them detected once, and approximately 13% sits in the top ten. The sample is drawn from a study of blood T cells in healthy people across ages. Regarding the study as a whole: Bulk PBMC profiling left naive and antigen-experienced comparisons inconclusive. The study found more naive CD4+ cells and higher diversity in long-lived than aged donors.

Germline V gene data show CDR1 as SGHRS and CDR2 as YFSETQ. The V end was cut by 4 bases, the J end by 3 bases, with 13 bases between. The CDR3 has 14 amino acids. Russia was home to the donors, healthy Caucasian individuals aged about 6 to 90. Total RNA, at least 6 micrograms per sample, was extracted from PBMCs. Source material: blood. This receptor was identified in a man aged 18-30 years in good health. The chain combines TRBV5-1 with TRBJ1-2; D is possibly TRBD1 (6 bases). CDR3 coding DNA: TGCGCCAGCAGCGGGATAGGGGGACACTATGGCTACACCTTC. Amino acid sequence: CASSGIGGHYGYTF.